This T cell receptor beta chain was identified during a study of OX40 agonist ivuxolimab in advanced cancers. Worth noting for this clone: The target antigen is unknown.

The CDR3 totals 14 residues. The germline gives CDR1 MNHEY, CDR2 SMNVEV (reference sequence). The V and J ends lost 0 bases and 13 bases respectively, with 13 bases between them. The data were produced by immunoSEQ multiplex PCR, yet TCRdb's version contains in-frame clones alone and is incomplete. This sample has 20,000 to 25,000 clones; around four fifths occur once, and the top ten carry 45% to 55%. Notes on the study in general: Also showing low normalized T-cell clonal expansion were some of the nonresponders.

Sequences were derived from CD4+ or CD8+ T cells sorted from blood, sampled in a trial of the OX40 agonist ivuxolimab. The receptor's source is an adult with an advanced solid tumor such as melanoma, head and neck, liver or kidney cancer. V and J are TRBV27 and TRBJ1-6; D is possibly TRBD1 (5 bases). The CDR3, as DNA: TGTGCCAGCAGTTTATCTGTAAACGGGACCCCCCTCCACTTT. Translation: CASSLSVNGTPLHF.